The clone carrying this T cell receptor beta chain was seen only a few times. Amplification yielded TCR beta CDR3 regions, with RNA transcripts as the source. RT-PCR in the first round (using the HTBI primer set) targeted the TCR CDR3. MiXCR, run by TCRdb on the multiplex PCR reads, gives a single entry per CDR3 protein. The sample lists around 700,000 distinct CDR3 sequences, over 15% occurring once. This CDR3 comprises 14 residues. The V segment lost 4 bases and the J segment 8 bases; nucleotides outside the gene matches: 8. Looked up from germline, CDR1 is MNHNS and CDR2 is SASEGT. This sample was taken from a study of T cells in Graves' hyperthyroidism and ophthalmopathy. Overall study context: Peripheral blood was secured at the point of initial diagnosis, before any treatment.

Sequencing used blood. The TCR was taken from a woman in her fifties or sixties with Graves' hyperthyroidism that later progressed to Graves' ophthalmopathy. The V call is TRBV6-1, the J call TRBJ2-4; 7 nucleotides line up with TRBD1. The CDR3 nucleotides are TGTGCCAGCAGTGGGGAAGGGGGCAAGGACATTCAGTACTTC. Protein product: CASSGEGGKDIQYF.